This T cell receptor (beta chain) was documented in a study of blood T cell repertoires in COVID-19. Clones were read by immunoSEQ multiplex PCR, and TCRdb kept only the in-frame ones, dropping some. The sample lists 200,000 to 250,000 clones, around 88% seen once, with 2.5% to 3.5% in the top ten. The TCR sequence derives from a man aged 45 to 65 with active or convalescent COVID-19. Sample: peripheral blood.

As DNA, the CDR3 is TGCGCCAGCAGCTCGGGGGATAGCAATCAGCCCCAGCATTTT. Translating gives CASSSGDSNQPQHF. The chain employs TRBV5-1 and TRBJ1-5, with D possibly TRBD1 on 5 matching bases. The CDR3 has 14 residues. Trimming shortened V by 3 bases and J by 0 bases, and 7 bases separated the two germline ends. Germline V CDR1 and CDR2: SGHRS, YFSETQ.